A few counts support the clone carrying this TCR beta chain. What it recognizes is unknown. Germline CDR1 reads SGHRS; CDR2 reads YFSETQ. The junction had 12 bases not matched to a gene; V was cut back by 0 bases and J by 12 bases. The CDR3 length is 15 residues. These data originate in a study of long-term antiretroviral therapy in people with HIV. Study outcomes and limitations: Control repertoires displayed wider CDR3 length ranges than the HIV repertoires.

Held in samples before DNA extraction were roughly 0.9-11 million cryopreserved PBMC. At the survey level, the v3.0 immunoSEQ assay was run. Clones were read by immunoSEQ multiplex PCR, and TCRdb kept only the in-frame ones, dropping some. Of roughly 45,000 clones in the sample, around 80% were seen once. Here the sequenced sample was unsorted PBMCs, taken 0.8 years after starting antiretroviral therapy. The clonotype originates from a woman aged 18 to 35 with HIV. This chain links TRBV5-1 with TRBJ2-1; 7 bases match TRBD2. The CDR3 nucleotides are TGCGCCAGCAGCTTGGAAGCGGGGCCCCAGTATGGGCAGTTCTTC. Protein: CASSLEAGPQYGQFF. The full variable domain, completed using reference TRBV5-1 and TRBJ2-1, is KAGVTQTPRYLIKTRGQQVTLSCSPISGHRSVSWYQQTPGQGLQFLFEYFSETQRNKGNFPGRFSGRQFSNSRSEMNVSTLELGDSALYLCASSLEAGPQYGQFFGPGTRLTVL.